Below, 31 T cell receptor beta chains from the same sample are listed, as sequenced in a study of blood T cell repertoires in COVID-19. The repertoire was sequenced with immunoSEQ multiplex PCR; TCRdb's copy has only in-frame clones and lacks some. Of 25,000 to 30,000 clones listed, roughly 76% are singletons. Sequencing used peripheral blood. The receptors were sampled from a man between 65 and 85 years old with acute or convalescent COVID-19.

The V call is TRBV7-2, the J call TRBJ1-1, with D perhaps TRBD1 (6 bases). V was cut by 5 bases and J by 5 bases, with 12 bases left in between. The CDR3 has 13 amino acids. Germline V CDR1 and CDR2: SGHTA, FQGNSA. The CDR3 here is CASSSPGVTEAFF. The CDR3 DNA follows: TGTGCCAGCAGCAGTCCAGGGGTTACTGAAGCTTTCTTT.

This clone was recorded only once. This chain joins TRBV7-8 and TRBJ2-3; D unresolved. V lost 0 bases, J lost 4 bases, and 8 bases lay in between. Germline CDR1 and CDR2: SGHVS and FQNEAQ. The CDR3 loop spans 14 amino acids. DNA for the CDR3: TGTGCCAGCAGCTTAGCGTTTAGAGCAGATACGCAGTATTTT. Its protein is CASSLAFRADTQYF.

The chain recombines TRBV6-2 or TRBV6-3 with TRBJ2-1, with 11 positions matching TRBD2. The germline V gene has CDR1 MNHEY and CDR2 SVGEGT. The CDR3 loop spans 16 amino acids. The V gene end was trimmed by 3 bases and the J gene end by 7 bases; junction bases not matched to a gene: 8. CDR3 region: CASSYSLAGVKNEQFF. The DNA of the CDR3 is TGTGCCAGCAGTTATTCACTAGCGGGAGTGAAAAATGAGCAGTTCTTC.

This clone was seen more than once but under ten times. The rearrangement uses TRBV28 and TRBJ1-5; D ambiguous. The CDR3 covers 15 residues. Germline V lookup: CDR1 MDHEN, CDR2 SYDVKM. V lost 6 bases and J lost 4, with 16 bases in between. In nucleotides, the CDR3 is TGTGCCAGCAGCATCCGCGGGTTACGAAATCAGCCCCAGCATTTT. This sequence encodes CASSIRGLRNQPQHF.

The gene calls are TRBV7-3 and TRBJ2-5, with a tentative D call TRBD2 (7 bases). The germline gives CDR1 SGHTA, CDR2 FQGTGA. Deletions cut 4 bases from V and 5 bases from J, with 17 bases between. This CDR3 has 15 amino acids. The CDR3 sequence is CASSSLGGAGETQYF. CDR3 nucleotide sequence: TGTGCCAGCAGCTCCTTAGGGGGGGCCGGCGAGACCCAGTACTTC.

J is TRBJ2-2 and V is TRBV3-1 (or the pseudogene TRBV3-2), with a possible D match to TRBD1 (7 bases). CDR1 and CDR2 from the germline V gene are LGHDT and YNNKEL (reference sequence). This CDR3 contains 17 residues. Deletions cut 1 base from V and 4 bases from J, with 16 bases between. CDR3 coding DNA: TGTGCCAGCAGCCAAGTTGGGGCAGGGGGACTCACCGGGGAGCTGTTTTTT. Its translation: CASSQVGAGGLTGELFF.

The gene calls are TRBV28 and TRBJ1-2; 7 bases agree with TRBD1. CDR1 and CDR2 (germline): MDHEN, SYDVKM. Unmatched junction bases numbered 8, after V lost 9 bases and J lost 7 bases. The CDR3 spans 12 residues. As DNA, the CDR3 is TGTGCCAGTAGAGGACAGGTTCGTGGCTACACCTTC. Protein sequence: CASRGQVRGYTF.

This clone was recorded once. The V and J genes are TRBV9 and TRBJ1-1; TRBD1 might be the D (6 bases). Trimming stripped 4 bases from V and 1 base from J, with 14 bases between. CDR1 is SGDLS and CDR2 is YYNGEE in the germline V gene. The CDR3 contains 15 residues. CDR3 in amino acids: CASSTTGLKNTEAFF. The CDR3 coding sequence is TGTGCCAGCAGCACCACAGGGCTGAAGAACACTGAAGCTTTCTTT.

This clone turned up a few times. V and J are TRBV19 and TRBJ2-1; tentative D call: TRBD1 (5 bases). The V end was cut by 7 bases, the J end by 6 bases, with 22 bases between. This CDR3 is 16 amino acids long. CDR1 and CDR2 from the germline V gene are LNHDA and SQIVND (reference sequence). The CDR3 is CASKTNGAHSSNEQFF. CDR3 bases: TGTGCCAGTAAAACGAATGGGGCCCATAGTTCCAATGAGCAGTTCTTC.

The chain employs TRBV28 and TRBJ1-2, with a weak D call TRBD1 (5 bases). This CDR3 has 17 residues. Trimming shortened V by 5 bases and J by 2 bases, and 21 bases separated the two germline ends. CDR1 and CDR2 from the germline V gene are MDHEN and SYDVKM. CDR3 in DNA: TGTGCCAGCAGTCCCGCGGACACGAGTCCCAGAAACTATGGCTACACCTTC. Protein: CASSPADTSPRNYGYTF.

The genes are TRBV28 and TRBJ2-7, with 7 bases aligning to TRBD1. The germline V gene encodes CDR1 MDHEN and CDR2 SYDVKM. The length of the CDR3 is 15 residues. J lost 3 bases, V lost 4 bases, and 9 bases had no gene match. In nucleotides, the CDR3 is TGTGCCAGCAGTTCACCGGGACAGAGTCTCTACGAGCAGTACTTC. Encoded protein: CASSSPGQSLYEQYF.

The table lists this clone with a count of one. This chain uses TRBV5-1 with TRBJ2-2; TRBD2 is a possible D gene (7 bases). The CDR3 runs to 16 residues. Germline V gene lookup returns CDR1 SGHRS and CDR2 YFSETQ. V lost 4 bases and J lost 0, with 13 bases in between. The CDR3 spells CASSRDGGPNTGELFF. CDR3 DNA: TGCGCCAGCAGCCGCGACGGGGGGCCGAACACCGGGGAGCTGTTTTTT.

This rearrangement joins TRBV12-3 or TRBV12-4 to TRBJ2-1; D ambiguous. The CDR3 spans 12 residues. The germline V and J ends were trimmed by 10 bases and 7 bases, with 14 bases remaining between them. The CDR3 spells CATQYYRNEQFF. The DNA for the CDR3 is TGTGCCACCCAGTACTACCGGAATGAGCAGTTCTTC.

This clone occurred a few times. The CDR3 nucleotides are TGTGCCAGTGAGGACAGGGGACAGTGGAATGAGCAGTTCTTC. Its protein is CASEDRGQWNEQFF. The V call is TRBV2, the J call TRBJ2-1; 9 nucleotides match TRBD1. Germline CDR1 SNHLY, CDR2 FYNNEI. This CDR3 contains 14 residues. The trim removed 9 bases at V and 7 bases at J, leaving 10 bases unmatched. The full variable domain, rest sourced from reference TRBV2 and TRBJ2-1, is EPEVTQTPSHQVTQMGQEVILRCVPISNHLYFYWYRQILGQKVEFLVSFYNNEISEKSEIFDDQFSVERPDGSNFTLKIRSTKLEDSAMYFCASEDRGQWNEQFFGPGTRLTVL.

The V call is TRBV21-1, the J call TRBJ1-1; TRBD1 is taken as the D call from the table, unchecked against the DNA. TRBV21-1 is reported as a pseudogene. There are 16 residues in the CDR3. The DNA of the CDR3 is TGTGCCAGCAGCAAAGGCTGCACAGGGAGGAACACTGAAGCTTTCTTT. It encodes CASSKGCTGRNTEAFF.

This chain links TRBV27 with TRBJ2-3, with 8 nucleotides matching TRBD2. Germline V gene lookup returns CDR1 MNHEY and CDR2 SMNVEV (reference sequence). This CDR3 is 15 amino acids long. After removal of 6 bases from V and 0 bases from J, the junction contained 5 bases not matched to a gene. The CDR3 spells CASRKRETSTDTQYF. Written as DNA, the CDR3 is TGTGCCAGCAGGAAGCGGGAGACGAGCACAGATACGCAGTATTTT.

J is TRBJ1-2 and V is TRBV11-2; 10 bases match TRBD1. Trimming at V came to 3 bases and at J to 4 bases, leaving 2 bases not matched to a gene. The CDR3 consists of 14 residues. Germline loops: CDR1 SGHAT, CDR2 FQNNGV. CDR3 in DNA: TGTGCCAGCAGCTTGGGACAGGGGATCTATGGCTACACCTTC. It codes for CASSLGQGIYGYTF.

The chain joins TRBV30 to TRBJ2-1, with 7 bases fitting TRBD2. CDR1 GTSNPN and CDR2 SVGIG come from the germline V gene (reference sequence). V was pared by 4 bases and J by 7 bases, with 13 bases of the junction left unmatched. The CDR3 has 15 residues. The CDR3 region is CAWTPPLAVSNEQFF. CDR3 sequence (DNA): TGTGCCTGGACCCCCCCGCTAGCGGTTAGTAATGAGCAGTTCTTC.

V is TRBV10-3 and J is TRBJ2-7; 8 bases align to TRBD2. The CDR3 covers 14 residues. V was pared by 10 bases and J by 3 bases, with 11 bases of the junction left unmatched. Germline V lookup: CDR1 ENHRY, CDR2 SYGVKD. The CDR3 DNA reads TGTGCCACCCTTGGGGGGCGGGAGGACTACGAGCAGTACTTC. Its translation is CATLGGREDYEQYF.

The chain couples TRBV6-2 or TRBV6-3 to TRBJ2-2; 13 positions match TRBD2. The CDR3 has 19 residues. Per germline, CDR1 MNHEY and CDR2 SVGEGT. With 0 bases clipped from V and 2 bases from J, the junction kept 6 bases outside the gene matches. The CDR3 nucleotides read TGTGCCAGCAGTTACTCAGGGCTGGGACTAGCGGGAAACACCGGGGAGCTGTTTTTT. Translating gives CASSYSGLGLAGNTGELFF.

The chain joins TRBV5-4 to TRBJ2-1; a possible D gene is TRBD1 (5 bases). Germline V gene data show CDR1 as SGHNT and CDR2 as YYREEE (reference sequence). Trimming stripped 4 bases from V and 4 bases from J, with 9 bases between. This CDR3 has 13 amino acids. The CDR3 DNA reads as TGTGCCAGCAGCGGTACAGGATACAATGAGCAGTTCTTC. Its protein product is CASSGTGYNEQFF.

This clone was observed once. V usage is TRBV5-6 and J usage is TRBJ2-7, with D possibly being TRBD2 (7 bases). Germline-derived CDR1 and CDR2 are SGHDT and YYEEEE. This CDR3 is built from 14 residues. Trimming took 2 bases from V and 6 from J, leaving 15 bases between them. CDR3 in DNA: TGTGCCAGCAGCTTTAGGAACAGGGAGGGCGAGCAGTACTTC. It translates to CASSFRNREGEQYF.

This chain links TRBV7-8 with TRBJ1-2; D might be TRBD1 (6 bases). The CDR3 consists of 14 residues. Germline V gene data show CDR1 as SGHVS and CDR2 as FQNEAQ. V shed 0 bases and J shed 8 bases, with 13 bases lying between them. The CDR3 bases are TGTGCCAGCAGCTTAGCTACCAGGGGTGGCGGCTACACCTTC. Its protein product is CASSLATRGGGYTF.

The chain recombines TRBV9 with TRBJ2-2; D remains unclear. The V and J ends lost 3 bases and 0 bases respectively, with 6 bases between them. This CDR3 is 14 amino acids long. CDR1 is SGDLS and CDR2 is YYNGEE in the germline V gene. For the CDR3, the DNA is TGTGCCAGCAGCGCGACAACGAACACCGGGGAGCTGTTTTTT. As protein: CASSATTNTGELFF.

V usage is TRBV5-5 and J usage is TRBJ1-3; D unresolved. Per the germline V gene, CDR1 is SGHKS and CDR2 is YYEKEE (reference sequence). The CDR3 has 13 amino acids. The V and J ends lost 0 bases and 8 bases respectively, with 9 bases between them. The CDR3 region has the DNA TGTGCCAGCAGCTTGGATGTCTTCTACACCATATATTTT. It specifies CASSLDVFYTIYF. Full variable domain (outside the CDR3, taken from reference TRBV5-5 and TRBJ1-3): DAGVTQSPTHLIKTRGQQVTLRCSPISGHKSVSWYQQVLGQGPQFIFQYYEKEERGRGNFPDRFSARQFPNYSSELNVNALLLGDSALYLCASSLDVFYTIYFGEGSWLTVV.

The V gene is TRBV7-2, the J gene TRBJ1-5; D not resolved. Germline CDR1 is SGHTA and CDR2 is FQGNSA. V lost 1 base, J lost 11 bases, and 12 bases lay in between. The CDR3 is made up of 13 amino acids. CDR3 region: CASSLGPTRSQHF. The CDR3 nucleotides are TGTGCCAGCAGCTTAGGACCGACAAGATCCCAGCATTTT.

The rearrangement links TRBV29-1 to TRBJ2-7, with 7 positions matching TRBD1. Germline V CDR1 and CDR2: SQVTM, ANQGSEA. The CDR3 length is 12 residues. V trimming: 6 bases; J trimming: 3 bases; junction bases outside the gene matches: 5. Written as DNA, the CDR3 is TGCAGCGTCCGGGACAGCCGCTACGAGCAGTACTTC. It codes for CSVRDSRYEQYF.

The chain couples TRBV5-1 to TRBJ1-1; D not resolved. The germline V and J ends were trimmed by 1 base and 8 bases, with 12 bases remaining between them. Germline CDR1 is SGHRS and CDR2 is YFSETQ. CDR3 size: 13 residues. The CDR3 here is CASSLYQRAEAFF. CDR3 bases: TGCGCCAGCAGCTTGTACCAGCGCGCCGAAGCTTTCTTT.

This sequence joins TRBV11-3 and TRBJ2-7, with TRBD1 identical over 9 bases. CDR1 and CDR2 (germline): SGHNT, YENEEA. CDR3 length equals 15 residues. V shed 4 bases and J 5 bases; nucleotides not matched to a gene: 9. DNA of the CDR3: TGTGCCAGCAGCTCCCAGGGACAGGGAGTGAACGAGCAGTACTTC. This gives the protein CASSSQGQGVNEQYF.

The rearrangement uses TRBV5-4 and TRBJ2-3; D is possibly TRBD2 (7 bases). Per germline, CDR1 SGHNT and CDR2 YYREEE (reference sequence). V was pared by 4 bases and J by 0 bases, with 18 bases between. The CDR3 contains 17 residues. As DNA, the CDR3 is TGTGCCAGCAGCCCCGGGCGGGGGCAGGCAAGCACAGATACGCAGTATTTT. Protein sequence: CASSPGRGQASTDTQYF. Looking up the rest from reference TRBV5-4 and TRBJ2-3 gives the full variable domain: ETGVTQSPTHLIKTRGQQVTLRCSSQSGHNTVSWYQQALGQGPQFIFQYYREEENGRGNFPPRFSGLQFPNYSSELNVNALELDDSALYLCASSPGRGQASTDTQYFGPGTRLTVL.

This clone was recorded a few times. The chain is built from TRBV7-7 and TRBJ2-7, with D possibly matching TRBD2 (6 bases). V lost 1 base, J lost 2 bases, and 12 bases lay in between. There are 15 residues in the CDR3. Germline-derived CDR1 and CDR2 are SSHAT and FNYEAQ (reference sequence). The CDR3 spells CASSLGAGPTYEQYF. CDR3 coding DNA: TGTGCCAGCAGCTTAGGGGCGGGACCTACCTACGAGCAGTACTTC.